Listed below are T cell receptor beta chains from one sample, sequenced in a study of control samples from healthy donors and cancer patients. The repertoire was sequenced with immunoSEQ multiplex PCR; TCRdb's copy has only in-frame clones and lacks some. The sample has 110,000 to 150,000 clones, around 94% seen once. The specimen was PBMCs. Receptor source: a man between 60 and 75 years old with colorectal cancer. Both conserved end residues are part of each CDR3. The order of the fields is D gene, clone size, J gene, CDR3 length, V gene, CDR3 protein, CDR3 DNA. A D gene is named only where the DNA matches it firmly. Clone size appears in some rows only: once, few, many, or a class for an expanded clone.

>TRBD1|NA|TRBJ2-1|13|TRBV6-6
CASSVRGPGEQFF
TGTGCCAGCAGTGTCAGGGGGCCGGGCGAGCAGTTCTTC
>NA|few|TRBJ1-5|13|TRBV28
CASSLYGNQPQHF
TGTGCCAGCAGTTTATACGGCAATCAGCCCCAGCATTTT
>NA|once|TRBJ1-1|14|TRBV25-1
CASSEYLMREKAFF
TGTGCCAGCAGTGAATATTTGATGCGGGAAAAAGCTTTCTTT
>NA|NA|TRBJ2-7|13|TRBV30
CAWAAVPSYEQYF
TGTGCCTGGGCCGCCGTCCCCTCCTACGAGCAGTACTTC
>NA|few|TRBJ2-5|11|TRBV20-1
CSAVEGETQYF
TGCAGTGCAGTGGAAGGGGAGACCCAGTACTTC
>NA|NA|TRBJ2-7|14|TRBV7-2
CASSLGGRSYEQYF
TGTGCCAGCAGCTTAGGCGGGCGCTCCTACGAGCAGTACTTC
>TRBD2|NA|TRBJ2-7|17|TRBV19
CASSQPLSGGGYYEQYF
TGTGCCAGTAGCCAACCTCTCTCGGGCGGGGGATACTACGAGCAGTACTTC
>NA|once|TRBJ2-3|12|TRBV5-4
CATSLSADTQYF
TGTGCCACCTCTCTCTCCGCAGATACGCAGTATTTT
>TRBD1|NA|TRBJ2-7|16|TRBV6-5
CASSYSGRGNAYEQYF
TGTGCCAGCAGTTACTCGGGCAGGGGGAACGCCTACGAGCAGTACTTC
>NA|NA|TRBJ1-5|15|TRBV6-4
CAGYGRPDSNQPQHF
TGTGCCGGTTACGGACGGCCGGATAGCAATCAGCCCCAGCATTTT
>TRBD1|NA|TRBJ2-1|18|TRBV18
CASAPVDLGQGVSNEQFF
TGTGCCAGCGCACCGGTTGACCTGGGACAGGGTGTTTCCAATGAGCAGTTCTTC
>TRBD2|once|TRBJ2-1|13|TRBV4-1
CASSQGGRNEQFF
TGCGCCAGCAGCCAGGGAGGGCGCAATGAGCAGTTCTTC
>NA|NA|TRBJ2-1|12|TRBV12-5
CASGLVMDEQFF
TGTGCTAGTGGTTTGGTAATGGATGAGCAGTTCTTC
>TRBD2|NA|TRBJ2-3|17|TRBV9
CASSVEVAGGFTDTQYF
TGTGCCAGCAGCGTAGAGGTTGCGGGGGGGTTCACAGATACGCAGTATTTT
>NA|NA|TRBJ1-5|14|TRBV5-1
CASSSTFQGQPQHF
TGCGCCAGCAGCTCCACATTTCAGGGCCAGCCCCAGCATTTT
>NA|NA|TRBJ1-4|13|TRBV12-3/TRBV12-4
CASSLGRDEKLFF
TGTGCCAGCAGTTTGGGCAGGGATGAAAAACTGTTTTTT
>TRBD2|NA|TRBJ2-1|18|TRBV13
CASSLGRSPGGRDDEQFF
TGTGCCAGCAGCTTAGGCCGTTCTCCGGGGGGGAGAGACGATGAGCAGTTCTTC
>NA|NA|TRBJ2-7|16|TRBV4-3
CASSQDRSRGQDEQYF
TGCGCCAGCAGCCAAGACCGCTCCCGAGGTCAGGACGAGCAGTACTTC
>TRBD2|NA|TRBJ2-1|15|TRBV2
CASSEGLAGVVEQFF
TGTGCCAGCAGTGAGGGGCTAGCGGGGGTGGTTGAGCAGTTCTTC
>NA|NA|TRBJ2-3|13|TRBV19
CASSRRVSDTQYF
TGTGCCAGTAGTCGCAGGGTATCAGATACGCAGTATTTT
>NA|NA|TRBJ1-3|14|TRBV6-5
CASSPTGTGNTIYF
TGTGCCAGCAGTCCTACAGGGACTGGAAACACCATATATTTT
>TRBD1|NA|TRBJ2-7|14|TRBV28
CASSLADRGYEQYF
TGTGCCAGCAGTTTAGCGGACAGGGGCTACGAGCAGTACTTC
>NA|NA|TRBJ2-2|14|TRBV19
CASSIKLVAGELFF
TGTGCCAGTAGTATAAAACTAGTCGCCGGGGAGCTGTTTTTT
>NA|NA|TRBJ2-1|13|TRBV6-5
CASSGGPPNEQFF
TGTGCCAGCAGCGGGGGACCACCGAATGAGCAGTTCTTC
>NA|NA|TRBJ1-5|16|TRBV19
CASSDYRRLVGQPQHF
TGTGCCAGTAGCGACTACAGGCGCCTAGTGGGTCAGCCCCAGCATTTT
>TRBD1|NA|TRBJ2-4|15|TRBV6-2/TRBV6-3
CASSYSGTGKNIQYF
TGTGCCAGCAGTTACTCAGGGACAGGGAAAAACATTCAGTACTTC
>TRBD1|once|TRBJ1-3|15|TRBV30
CAWSPWTGAGNTIYF
TGTGCCTGGAGTCCTTGGACAGGGGCGGGAAACACCATATATTTT
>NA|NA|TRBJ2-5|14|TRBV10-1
CASSESTGQETQYF
TGCGCCAGCAGTGAGTCGACAGGTCAAGAGACCCAGTACTTC
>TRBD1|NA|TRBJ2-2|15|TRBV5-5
CASSFGDRDTGELFF
TGTGCCAGCAGCTTCGGGGACAGAGACACCGGGGAGCTGTTTTTT
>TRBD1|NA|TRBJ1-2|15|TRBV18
CASSPREGANYGYTF
TGTGCCAGCTCCCCTCGGGAGGGGGCAAACTATGGCTACACCTTC
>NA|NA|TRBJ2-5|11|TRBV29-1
CSGYSGETQYF
TGCAGCGGTTACTCGGGGGAGACCCAGTACTTC
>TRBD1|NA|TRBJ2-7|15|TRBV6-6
CASRQGTGTSYEQYF
TGTGCCAGCAGGCAAGGGACAGGAACCTCCTACGAGCAGTACTTC
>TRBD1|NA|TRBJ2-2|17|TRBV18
CASSLRGTGSGTGELFF
TGTGCCAGCTCACTTCGGGGGACAGGGAGTGGCACCGGGGAGCTGTTTTTT
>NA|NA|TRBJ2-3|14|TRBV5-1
CASSLAQGTDTQYF
TGCGCCAGCAGCTTGGCTCAGGGCACAGATACGCAGTATTTT
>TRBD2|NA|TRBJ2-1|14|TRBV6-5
CAGRGLGLTHEQFF
TGTGCTGGAAGGGGACTAGGGTTGACGCATGAGCAGTTCTTC
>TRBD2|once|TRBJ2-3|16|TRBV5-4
CASSPGTSGGTDTQYF
TGTGCCAGCAGCCCCGGGACTAGCGGGGGCACAGATACGCAGTATTTT
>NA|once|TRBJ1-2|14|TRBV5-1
CASSLAGEEYGYTF
TGCGCCAGCAGCTTGGCAGGGGAGGAATATGGCTACACCTTC
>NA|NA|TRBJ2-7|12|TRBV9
CASADGGDEQYF
TGTGCCAGCGCAGACGGGGGTGACGAGCAGTACTTC
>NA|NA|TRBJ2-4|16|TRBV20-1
CSASPFNERAKNIQYF
TGCAGTGCTAGTCCCTTCAACGAGAGAGCCAAAAACATTCAGTACTTC
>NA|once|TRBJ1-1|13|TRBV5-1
CASSLSPNTEAFF
TGCGCCAGCAGCTTAAGCCCGAACACTGAAGCTTTCTTT